This T cell receptor (beta chain) appears in the sequencing data of a study of blood T cells in healthy people across ages (dated by TCRdb to between 2014 and 2017). Turning to the overall study: In model experiments, template switching captured about one uniquely barcoded TCR beta cDNA molecule for every two T cells. The study measured age-related changes in TCR beta repertoire diversity using deep sequencing normalized with unique cDNA molecular identifiers. Donors were grouped into four age groups: young (average approximately 15 years), middle-aged (less than 40), aged (over 55) and long-lived (about 89). Using the same blood draw, the study looked at two additional independent replicas of 1 million unique cDNA reads for two donors, one aged 18 to 29 and the other aged 80 or older. Donors of different ages were randomly distributed across sequencing lanes to avoid experimental bias.

The method behind the library was 5' RACE. Sequenced using an Illumina HiSeq 2500. A second PCR of about 6 to 12 cycles was run with a J-beta primer mix and a sample-barcoded 5' primer. Each TCR beta cDNA molecule received a unique molecular identifier from a template-switch 5' adaptor carrying 12 random nucleotides. Each sample yielded at least 3 million CDR3-containing paired-end reads. All of the RNA was converted into first-strand cDNA using the Mint cDNA synthesis kit, with a TRBC-specific oligonucleotide serving as the primer. After uracil-DNA glycosylase treatment, a first 18-cycle PCR used universal primers M1SS and BC2_uni_R on all cDNA. The paper's data handling went like this. Normalization of each sample was performed by random selection of 1 million high-quality reads, each carrying a distinct molecular identifier. Reads sharing molecular identifiers were discarded rather than binned into consensus sequences. MiTCR, set to a Q25 quality threshold and the strictest error-elimination algorithm, was used for CDR3 identification, clonotype clustering and error correction. A nonparametric unseen species model using Euler transformation provided a lower-bound estimate of total TCR beta diversity. TCRdb reworked the public reads: Q25 trimming with fastp, MiXCR clone assembly, productive beta chains retained. Entries that share a CDR3 protein sequence are merged under the most common genes and DNA. These V and J calls are TCRdb output, not the study's own analysis. The table for this sample lists roughly 1.5 million distinct CDR3 sequences; approximately 39% of them were counted only once. The ten largest account for over 3.5% of the sample.

The donors were roughly 38 Caucasian individuals from Russia, aged about 6 to 95 years, who were systemically healthy. Roughly 9.5 milliliters of peripheral blood were drawn from each donor into EDTA-treated Vacutainer tubes. Ficoll-Paque density-gradient centrifugation was used to isolate PBMCs, with at least 6 million obtained per sample. Trizol reagent was used to extract total RNA from the PBMCs, yielding at least 5 micrograms per sample. For every donor, an aliquot of PBMCs went through flow cytometry to measure the percentages of naive CD45RAhigh/CD27high T cells. The study at large found these results: The percentage of naive T cells measured by flow cytometry correlated strongly with observed TCR beta diversity. As age increased, observed TCR beta diversity per million T cells dropped in a roughly linear way, and a significant reduction was already evident by age roughly 36. Bulk unsorted PBMC profiling prevented conclusive comparison of naive and antigen-experienced compartments. Estimates of total diversity based on one million sequenced T cells were considered lower bounds and underestimates. Compared with the aged group, more naive CD4+ T cells, fewer expanded clones and increased TCR diversity were shown by the long-lived group, suggesting age selection. Donor CMV infection status was unknown, potentially confounding age-related changes in expanded clonotypes.

There are 14 amino acids in the CDR3, from cysteine to phenylalanine inclusive. Solely the CDR3 DNA is kept, with 42 bases framed from the first base. Per the germline V gene (reference sequence), SEHNR is the CDR1 and FQNEAQ is the CDR2. Turning to this clonotype: The target of this receptor is not known. One end of the junction fails to match germline, which may point to a read error.

Source material: blood. This receptor was obtained from a woman under 30 in good health. The rearranged segments are TRBV7-9 and TRBJ1-2, with TRBD1 as a weak D call on 6 bases. This receptor carries the CDR3 CTSSRSLGAYGYTF. Read as DNA, the sequence is TGTACCAGCAGCCGTAGCTTGGGGGCTTATGGCTACACCTTC.